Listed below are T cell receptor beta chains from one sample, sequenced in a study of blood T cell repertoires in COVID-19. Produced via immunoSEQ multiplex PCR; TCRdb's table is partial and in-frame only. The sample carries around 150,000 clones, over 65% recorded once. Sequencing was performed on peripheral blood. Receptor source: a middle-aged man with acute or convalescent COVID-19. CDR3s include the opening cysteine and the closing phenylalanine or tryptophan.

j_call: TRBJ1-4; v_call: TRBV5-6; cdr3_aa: CASSLYGGEKLFF
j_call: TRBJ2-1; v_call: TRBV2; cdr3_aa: CASGRLASSYNEQFF
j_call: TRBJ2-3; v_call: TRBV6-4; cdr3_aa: CASSDKPLSTDTQYF
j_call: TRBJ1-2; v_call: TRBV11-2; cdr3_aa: CASSLAWTQRLYGYTF
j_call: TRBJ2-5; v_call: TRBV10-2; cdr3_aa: CASSVSGGRETQYF
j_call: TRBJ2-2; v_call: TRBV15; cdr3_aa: CATSTHTDYITGELFF
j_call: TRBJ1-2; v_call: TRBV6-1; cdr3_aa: CASSETPDRWYGYTF
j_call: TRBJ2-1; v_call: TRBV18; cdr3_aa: CASSPQGQSEQFF
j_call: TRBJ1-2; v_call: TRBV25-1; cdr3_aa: CASSEYGGYGYTF
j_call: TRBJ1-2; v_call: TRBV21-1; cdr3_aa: CASSKEGTANYGYTF
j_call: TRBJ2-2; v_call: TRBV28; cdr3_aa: CASSSSGQRIGELFF
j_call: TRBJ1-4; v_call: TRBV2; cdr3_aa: CASSGQDTEKLFF
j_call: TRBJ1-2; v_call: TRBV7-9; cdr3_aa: CASSLAKGGRGNYGYTF
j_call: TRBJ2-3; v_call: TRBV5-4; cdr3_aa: CASSSRGGAEDTQYF
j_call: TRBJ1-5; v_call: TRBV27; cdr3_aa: CASSLSFLQPQHF
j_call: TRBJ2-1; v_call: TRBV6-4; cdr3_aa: CASSLQGGDYNEQFF
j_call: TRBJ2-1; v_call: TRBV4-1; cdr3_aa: CASSQHSARDNEQFF
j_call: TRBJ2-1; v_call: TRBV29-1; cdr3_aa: CSVEASGGVNEQFF
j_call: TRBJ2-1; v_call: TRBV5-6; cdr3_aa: CASSRTGSNEQFF
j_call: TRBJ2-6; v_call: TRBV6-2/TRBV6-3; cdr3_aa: CASSPPGGSGANVLTF
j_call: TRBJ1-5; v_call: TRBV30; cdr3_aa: CAWSAGQEAQPQHF
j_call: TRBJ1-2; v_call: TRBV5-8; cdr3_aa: CASSLRTVDYGYTF
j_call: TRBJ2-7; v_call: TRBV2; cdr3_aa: CASSEDPAGRGEQYF
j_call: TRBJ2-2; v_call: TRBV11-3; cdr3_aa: CASSFLPTVATGELFF
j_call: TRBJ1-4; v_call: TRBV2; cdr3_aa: CASRPGQGAGKLFF
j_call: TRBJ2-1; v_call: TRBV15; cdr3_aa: CATSRDPRGSSSYNEQFF
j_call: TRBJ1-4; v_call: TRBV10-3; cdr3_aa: CAAAGADEKLFF
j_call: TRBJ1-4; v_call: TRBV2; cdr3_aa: CASSYRLTGEKLFF
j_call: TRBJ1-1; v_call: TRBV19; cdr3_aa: CASSPRAGTEAFF
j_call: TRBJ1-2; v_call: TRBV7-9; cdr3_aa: CASAPSVSYGYTF
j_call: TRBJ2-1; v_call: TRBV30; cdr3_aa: CAWSQRRSYNEQFF